Below are 26 T cell receptor beta chains sequenced from a single sample in a study of early T cells in non-severe SARS-CoV-2 infection (dated by TCRdb to the early 2020s). The protocol used for the library was 5' RACE. The instrument given in TCRdb is NextSeq 500. TCRdb trimmed the raw reads at Q25, called clones with MiXCR and kept productive beta chains. Merged by CDR3 protein, the rows form single entries marked with the most common genes and DNA. This sample gives 50,000 to 85,000 distinct CDR3 sequences in total; approximately 10% of them show up just once. Around 3.5% of the sample rests with the top ten. The sequenced material came from whole blood. The source is an adult who was a healthcare worker with PCR-confirmed SARS-CoV-2 infection or an uninfected control (not recorded which).

This clonotype was detected ten times or more. The CDR3 sequence is CASSEVSAGSDTQYF. Here the CDR3 DNA reads TGTGCCAGCAGTGAAGTATCAGCGGGATCAGATACGCAGTATTTT. The chain joins TRBV6-1 to TRBJ2-3, with 7 nucleotides matching TRBD2. Germline-derived CDR1 and CDR2 are MNHNS and SASEGT. The CDR3 contains 15 residues. V shed 1 base, J shed 4 bases, and the junction held 5 bases outside the gene matches.

This clonotype was seen many times. This chain connects TRBV6-6 to TRBJ2-1; the match to TRBD1 covers 7 bases. Germline lookup yields CDR1 MNHNY and CDR2 SVGAGI (reference sequence). V shed 5 bases, J shed 2 bases, and the junction held 9 bases outside the gene matches. This CDR3 has 16 residues. In DNA form, the CDR3 reads TGTGCCAGCAGTACAGAAGGGGGCCTTGCCTACAATGAGCAGTTCTTC. This gives the protein CASSTEGGLAYNEQFF.

V gene TRBV7-6 combines with J gene TRBJ1-2; 8 nucleotides line up with TRBD1. The V and J ends lost 4 bases and 5 bases, in that order; junction bases with no gene match: 6. The CDR3 has 14 amino acids. The V gene's germline CDR1 is SGHVS and CDR2 FNYEAQ. The CDR3 nucleotides are TGTGCCAGCAGCTCCGGGACAGGACGATATGGCTACACCTTC. It specifies CASSSGTGRYGYTF.

This clonotype appeared a few times. The chain uses TRBV10-3 and TRBJ2-1, with 7 positions matching TRBD2. Germline CDR1 reads ENHRY; CDR2 reads SYGVKD. The CDR3 consists of 19 residues. The trim removed 0 bases at V and 6 bases at J, leaving 17 bases unmatched. Written as DNA, the CDR3 is TGTGCCATCAGTGAGTCCCTCCCCTCAGCGGGAAGGTTGGGCAATGAGCAGTTCTTC. It encodes CAISESLPSAGRLGNEQFF.

The CDR3 coding sequence is TGTGCCAGCAGATATGGGGTTGCGGGAGAGGATGAGCAGTTCTTC. It codes for CASRYGVAGEDEQFF. The V and J genes are TRBV12-3 or TRBV12-4 and TRBJ2-1; 7 nucleotides line up with TRBD2. The CDR3 runs to 15 residues. Trimming took 6 bases from V and 8 from J; bases not matched to a gene: 13.

V is TRBV20-1 and J is TRBJ2-7, with TRBD2 identical over 8 bases. Germline CDR1 is DFQATT and CDR2 is SNEGSKA (reference sequence). The CDR3 sequence is 13 residues long. V lost 4 bases and J lost 4; bases outside the gene matches: 6. CDR3 loop: CSATRGGLYEQYF. In DNA, the CDR3 is TGCAGTGCTACCCGGGGGGGCCTATACGAGCAGTACTTC.

This clonotype was detected a few times. The rearrangement uses TRBV12-3 or TRBV12-4 and TRBJ1-2; 9 nucleotides match TRBD1. V trimming: 6 bases; J trimming: 6 bases; junction bases outside the gene matches: 5. This CDR3 comprises 13 residues. CDR3 loop: CASSLTGGHGYTF. For the CDR3, the DNA is TGTGCCAGCAGCTTGACAGGGGGACATGGCTACACCTTC.

The CDR3 reads CSVGEYEQYF. As DNA, the CDR3 is TGCAGCGTTGGGGAGTACGAGCAGTACTTC. The J gene is TRBJ2-7, the V gene TRBV29-1; the D gene is possibly TRBD2 (5 bases). Germline CDR1 and CDR2: SQVTM and ANQGSEA. The CDR3 loop spans 10 amino acids. V was shortened by 4 bases and J by 4 bases, with 5 bases between the two germline ends.

This clonotype appeared once. The chain recombines TRBV7-2 with TRBJ2-7, with a possible D match to TRBD2 (6 bases). The CDR3 totals 16 residues. CDR1 SGHTA and CDR2 FQGNSA come from the germline V gene. The V end was cut by 5 bases, the J end by 2 bases, with 19 bases between. The CDR3 spells CASSRRRGEFPYEQYF. DNA for the CDR3: TGTGCCAGCAGCCGTAGACGCGGGGAATTTCCCTACGAGCAGTACTTC.

The sample holds a few counts of this clonotype. The V call is TRBV20-1, the J call TRBJ2-7; TRBD2 agrees at 8 bases. This CDR3 has 12 amino acids. Germline V gene data show CDR1 as DFQATT and CDR2 as SNEGSKA (reference sequence). The CDR3 protein is CSQREPPLEQYF. CDR3 coding DNA: TGCAGCCAGCGGGAGCCCCCCTTGGAGCAGTACTTC.

The chain carries TRBV18 and TRBJ2-5; 8 nucleotides line up with TRBD1. CDR1 is KGHSH, CDR2 LQKENI, per germline. J was trimmed by 1 base and V by 3 bases; bases with no gene match: 1. CDR3 length equals 14 residues. The CDR3 sequence is CASSPDRAQETQYF. The CDR3 nucleotides read TGTGCCAGCTCACCGGACAGGGCCCAAGAGACCCAGTACTTC. The full variable domain, with the rest looked up from reference TRBV18 and TRBJ2-5, is NAGVMQNPRHLVRRRGQEARLRCSPMKGHSHVYWYRQLPEEGLKFMVYLQKENIIDESGMPKERFSAEFPKEGPSILRIQQVVRGDSAAYFCASSPDRAQETQYFGPGTRLLVL.

In its sample, this clonotype ranks as medium-sized. The chain is built from TRBV30 and TRBJ2-1, with 8 nucleotides matching TRBD2. J was trimmed by 12 bases and V by 3 bases; bases with no gene match: 13. Germline V CDR1 and CDR2: GTSNPN, SVGIG (reference sequence). This CDR3 has 14 amino acids. Here the CDR3 reads CAWSRLAKGSWQFF. CDR3 DNA sequence: TGTGCCTGGAGCAGACTAGCGAAGGGATCTTGGCAGTTCTTC.

This clonotype showed up many times. V usage is TRBV20-1 and J usage is TRBJ2-3; 12 nucleotides line up with TRBD2. After removal of 6 bases from V and 2 bases from J, the junction contained 6 bases not matched to a gene. This CDR3 comprises 15 residues. Looked up from germline, CDR1 is DFQATT and CDR2 is SNEGSKA (reference sequence). The CDR3: CSADRLAGDTDTQYF. CDR3 bases: TGCAGTGCGGACCGACTAGCGGGAGACACAGATACGCAGTATTTT.

This clonotype was seen more than once but under ten times. The rearrangement links TRBV18 to TRBJ2-3, with D possibly called TRBD1 or TRBD2 (5 bases each). The V gene lost 4 bases and the J gene lost 4 bases, with 15 bases spanning the gap. CDR3 length: 15 amino acids. CDR1 and CDR2 from the germline V gene are KGHSH and LQKENI. CDR3 sequence reads: CASSLSLGDPDTQYF. The CDR3 region has the DNA TGTGCCAGCTCACTATCGCTGGGGGACCCAGATACGCAGTATTTT.

The sample holds a few counts of this clonotype. This chain links TRBV5-1 with TRBJ1-3; 7 positions agree with TRBD1. This CDR3 region has 14 residues. Germline loops: CDR1 SGHRS, CDR2 YFSETQ. After removal of 4 bases from V and 6 bases from J, the junction contained 7 bases not matched to a gene. The CDR3 DNA reads TGCGCCAGCAGCAGCGGGACAGCTCCAAACACCATATATTTT. Its protein product is CASSSGTAPNTIYF.

The table lists this clonotype with many counts. J is TRBJ2-5 and V is TRBV7-2; maybe TRBD1 (5 bases). V lost 1 base, J lost 2 bases, and 14 bases lay in between. Per the germline V gene, CDR1 is SGHTA and CDR2 is FQGNSA. The CDR3 has 16 amino acids. The CDR3 nucleotides are TGTGCCAGCAGCTTAGTGCTATTAGGGGATCAAGAGACCCAGTACTTC. Translated, it gives CASSLVLLGDQETQYF. The whole variable domain, remainder taken from reference TRBV7-2 and TRBJ2-5, is GAGVSQSPSNKVTEKGKDVELRCDPISGHTALYWYRQSLGQGLEFLIYFQGNSAPDKSGLPSDRFSAERTGGSVSTLTIQRTQQEDSAVYLCASSLVLLGDQETQYFGPGTRLLVL.

This clonotype showed up just a few times. The J gene is TRBJ2-1, the V gene TRBV7-8, with 8 nucleotides matching TRBD2. Germline loops: CDR1 SGHVS, CDR2 FQNEAQ. The ends lost 3 bases at V and 4 bases at J; junction bases unmatched: 5. This CDR3 contains 15 residues. CDR3 DNA sequence: TGTGCCAGCAGCTTCTCTAGCGGGCATTACAATGAGCAGTTCTTC. Residues: CASSFSSGHYNEQFF.

This clonotype was seen ten or more times. The chain employs TRBV12-3 or TRBV12-4 and TRBJ2-7; D is possibly TRBD2 (5 bases). The CDR3 extends over 13 amino acids. Between the trimmed V and J ends, which lost 6 bases and 1 base, there was a span of 10 bases. CDR3 region: CASSPGYSYEQYF. The CDR3 region has the DNA TGTGCCAGCAGCCCGGGGTATTCCTACGAGCAGTACTTC.

To note about this clonotype: The junction does not match germline at one end; this may be a read error. The chain joins TRBV4-2 to TRBJ2-2; 7 bases map to TRBD2. The CDR3 is 18 amino acids. Per the germline V gene, CDR1 is LGHNA and CDR2 is YNFKEQ. CDR3 coding DNA: TGTGCCGGCAGCCAAGGTGTAGGCCTAGCGGCCGATACCGGGGAGCTGTTTTTT. Translating it yields CAGSQGVGLAADTGELFF.

J is TRBJ1-4 and V is TRBV12-3 or TRBV12-4, with a possible D match to TRBD1 (5 bases). The CDR3 is 15 residues long. V was trimmed by 0 bases and J by 8 bases, leaving 13 bases between them. This CDR3 reads CASSLALGHPEKLFF. The CDR3 DNA follows: TGTGCCAGCAGTTTAGCGCTCGGACATCCCGAAAAACTGTTTTTT.

This clonotype was observed a handful of times. The chain links TRBV6-4 to TRBJ1-1; D is unclear. In germline, CDR1 is MRHNA, CDR2 SNTAGT. The CDR3 length is 13 residues. V was trimmed by 7 bases and J by 0 bases, leaving 9 bases between them. The CDR3 nucleotides are TGTGCCAGCAATCGGATCATGAACACTGAAGCTTTCTTT. This encodes CASNRIMNTEAFF.

By its share, this clonotype is medium-sized. The chain combines TRBV7-9 with TRBJ2-5; TRBD1 aligns across 7 bases. Germline CDR1 is SEHNR and CDR2 is FQNEAQ (reference sequence). The V gene end was trimmed by 4 bases and the J gene end by 2 bases; junction bases not matched to a gene: 4. CDR3 length: 14 amino acids. This CDR3 reads CASSWGQLQETQYF. CDR3 nucleotide sequence: TGTGCCAGCAGCTGGGGACAGCTACAAGAGACCCAGTACTTC.

This clonotype was detected ten times or more. The rearrangement uses TRBV19 and TRBJ2-1, with 9 bases matching TRBD2. CDR1 and CDR2 from the germline V gene are LNHDA and SQIVND (reference sequence). The CDR3 is made up of 16 amino acids. The J segment lost 2 bases and the V segment lost 6 bases, leaving 8 bases of the junction unmatched. This CDR3 is CASRNLAGYPYNEQFF. As DNA, the CDR3 is TGTGCCAGTAGAAATCTAGCGGGATACCCCTACAATGAGCAGTTCTTC.

Many counts were recorded for this clonotype. The gene calls are TRBV7-9 and TRBJ2-7; the D gene is possibly TRBD2 (6 bases). This CDR3 region has 15 residues. V lost 4 bases, J lost 7 bases, and 20 bases lay in between. CDR1 and CDR2 from the germline V gene are SEHNR and FQNEAQ (reference sequence). For the CDR3, the DNA is TGTGCCAGCAGCTCGGCTAGCGCCTTTATTTTAGAGCAGTACTTC. This sequence encodes CASSSASAFILEQYF.

This clonotype appeared many times. The gene calls are TRBV28 and TRBJ2-7; TRBD1 matches 10 bases. Germline lookup yields CDR1 MDHEN and CDR2 SYDVKM. The CDR3 consists of 15 residues. After removal of 5 bases from V and 2 bases from J, the junction contained 6 bases not matched to a gene. This CDR3 reads CASSDTGTGAYEQYF. The CDR3 bases are TGTGCCAGCAGTGATACCGGGACAGGGGCCTACGAGCAGTACTTC.

This clonotype was seen repeatedly, ten times or more. The chain couples TRBV20-1 to TRBJ2-5; 10 bases map to TRBD2. Looked up from germline, CDR1 is DFQATT and CDR2 is SNEGSKA (reference sequence). V lost 0 bases, J lost 8 bases, and 9 bases stayed unmatched. The CDR3 loop spans 15 amino acids. The CDR3 DNA is TGCAGTGCTAGAGATACACTAGCGGGACCTAATACCCAGTACTTC. Translated, it gives CSARDTLAGPNTQYF.